This T cell receptor beta chain was recovered during a study of T cell responses to AZD1222 COVID-19 vaccine. Study-wide results and limits: The peak T cell response came first, and repertoires were sampled only after it. In a largely white British group with more females than males, clonal diversity was possibly underestimated.

Note on this clone: No antigen is known for it.

The germline V gene encodes CDR1 MNHEY and CDR2 SVGAGI. V shed 6 bases, J shed 3 bases, and the junction held 5 bases outside the gene matches. The CDR3 loop spans 14 amino acids. Profiling relied on immunoSEQ multiplex PCR, and the TCRdb table lists in-frame clones only, not all of them. This table has 160,000 or so clones, about 92% appearing once. Sample: peripheral blood, taken on day 0 of MenACWY control vaccination. This chain joins TRBV6-5 and TRBJ2-7, with 10 bases identical to TRBD1. This clonotype was sampled from an adult in good health. Here the CDR3 reads CASSPGQGFYEQYF. Written as DNA, the CDR3 is TGTGCCAGCAGCCCGGGACAGGGGTTCTACGAGCAGTACTTC.